This entry lists 9 T cell receptor beta chains sequenced from one sample in a study of control samples from healthy donors and cancer patients. Profiled with immunoSEQ multiplex PCR; TCRdb holds only in-frame clones, not every one. The sample contains more than 75,000 clones, 79% of which appear only once. The specimen sequenced was blood. The receptors stem from a woman in her thirties in good health.

The rearrangement joins TRBV3-1 (or the pseudogene TRBV3-2) to TRBJ2-5; TRBD2 matches at 9 bases. Looked up from germline, CDR1 is LGHDT and CDR2 is YNNKEL (reference sequence). With 2 bases clipped from V and 2 bases from J, the junction kept 9 bases outside the gene matches. The CDR3 has 17 amino acids. CDR3 in DNA: TGTGCCAGCAGCCAATTGGGGTCTAGCGGGGATCAAGAGACCCAGTACTTC. It is translated as CASSQLGSSGDQETQYF.

This chain joins TRBV11-1 and TRBJ2-3, with no clear D. Trimming took 1 base from V and 4 from J, leaving 12 bases between them. The CDR3 spans 15 residues. Germline V gives CDR1 SGHAT, CDR2 FQDESV (reference sequence). CDR3: CASSLGAGPSDTQYF. DNA of the CDR3: TGTGCCAGCAGCTTAGGGGCAGGACCATCAGATACGCAGTATTTT.

V gene TRBV5-1 combines with J gene TRBJ1-5; TRBD1 matches at 9 bases. CDR1 and CDR2 from the germline V gene are SGHRS and YFSETQ. V lost 0 bases to trimming and J lost 1 base; unmatched junction nucleotides: 5. The CDR3 totals 17 residues. Here the CDR3 reads CASSLGPTGGSNQPQHF. In DNA form, the CDR3 reads TGCGCCAGCAGCTTGGGTCCAACAGGGGGCAGCAATCAGCCCCAGCATTTT. Combining the CDR3 with reference TRBV5-1 and TRBJ1-5 gives the whole variable domain KAGVTQTPRYLIKTRGQQVTLSCSPISGHRSVSWYQQTPGQGLQFLFEYFSETQRNKGNFPGRFSGRQFSNSRSEMNVSTLELGDSALYLCASSLGPTGGSNQPQHFGDGTRLSIL.

The CDR3 DNA is TGTGCCAGTAGTATGACGGTCTTTAGCTCCTACGAGCAGTACTTC. Amino acids: CASSMTVFSSYEQYF. The chain has TRBV19 and TRBJ2-7; no definite D call. Germline values: CDR1 LNHDA, CDR2 SQIVND (reference sequence). The V and J ends lost 3 bases and 0 bases respectively, with 12 bases between them. The CDR3 sequence is 15 residues long.

A few counts support this clone. The CDR3 bases are TGCGCCAGCAGCCCCGGGACAGGGGACCAAGAGACCCAGTACTTC. As protein: CASSPGTGDQETQYF. This chain connects TRBV4-1 to TRBJ2-5; the match to TRBD1 covers 10 bases. In germline, CDR1 is MGHRA, CDR2 YSYEKL. With 4 bases clipped from V and 0 bases from J, the junction kept 2 bases outside the gene matches. The CDR3 runs to 15 residues.

This clone was observed a handful of times. The chain recombines TRBV10-2 with TRBJ1-1; D ambiguous. CDR1 is WSHSY and CDR2 is SAAADI in the germline V gene. V lost 3 bases, J lost 1 base, and 6 bases lay in between. The CDR3 covers 13 residues. The CDR3 protein is CASSDSPNTEAFF. CDR3 in DNA: TGCGCCAGCAGTGACAGCCCGAACACTGAAGCTTTCTTT.

The chain couples TRBV5-1 to TRBJ2-4; D is possibly TRBD1 or TRBD2 (5 bases each). V shed 4 bases and J shed 0 bases, with 14 bases lying between them. The germline V gene encodes CDR1 SGHRS and CDR2 YFSETQ. This CDR3 spans 16 amino acids. CDR3 nucleotide sequence: TGCGCCAGCAGCGCCAGGGACGGTTTAGCCAAAAACATTCAGTACTTC. This sequence encodes CASSARDGLAKNIQYF.

The V and J genes are TRBV10-3 and TRBJ1-1; D ambiguous. Per the germline V gene, CDR1 is ENHRY and CDR2 is SYGVKD. Trimming shortened V by 8 bases and J by 1 base, and 14 bases separated the two germline ends. The CDR3 totals 14 residues. CDR3 residues: CAIGRGPSNTEAFF. CDR3 DNA: TGTGCCATCGGAAGAGGCCCGTCGAACACTGAAGCTTTCTTT.

The chain has TRBV5-5 and TRBJ1-2; D remains ambiguous. Trimming stripped 1 base from V and 0 bases from J, with 4 bases between. Germline loops: CDR1 SGHKS, CDR2 YYEKEE (reference sequence). The CDR3 consists of 13 residues. CDR3 sequence reads: CASSLQSNYGYTF. Here the CDR3 DNA reads TGTGCCAGCAGCTTGCAGTCTAACTATGGCTACACCTTC.